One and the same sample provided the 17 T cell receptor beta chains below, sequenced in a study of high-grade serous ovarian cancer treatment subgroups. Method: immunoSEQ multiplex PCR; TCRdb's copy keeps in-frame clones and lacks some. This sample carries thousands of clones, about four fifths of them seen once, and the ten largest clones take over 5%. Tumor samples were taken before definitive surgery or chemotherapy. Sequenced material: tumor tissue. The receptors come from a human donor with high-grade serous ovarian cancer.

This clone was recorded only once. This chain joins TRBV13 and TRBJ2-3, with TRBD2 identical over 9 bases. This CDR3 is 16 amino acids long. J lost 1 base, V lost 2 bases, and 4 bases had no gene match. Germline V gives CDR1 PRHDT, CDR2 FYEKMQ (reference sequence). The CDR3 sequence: CASSLKGLAGTDTQYF. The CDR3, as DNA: TGTGCCAGCAGCTTAAAGGGACTAGCAGGCACAGATACGCAGTATTTT.

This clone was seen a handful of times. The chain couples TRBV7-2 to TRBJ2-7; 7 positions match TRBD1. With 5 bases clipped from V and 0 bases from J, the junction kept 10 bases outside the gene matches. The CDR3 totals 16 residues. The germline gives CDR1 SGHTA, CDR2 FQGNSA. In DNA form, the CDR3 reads TGTGCCAGCAGCCCGCGACAGGGTAAGGGCTCCTACGAGCAGTACTTC. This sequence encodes CASSPRQGKGSYEQYF.

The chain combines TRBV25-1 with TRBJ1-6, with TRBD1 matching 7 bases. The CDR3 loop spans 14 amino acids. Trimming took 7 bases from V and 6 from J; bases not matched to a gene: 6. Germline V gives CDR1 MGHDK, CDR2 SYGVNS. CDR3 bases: TGTGCCAGCAAGGGGGCCGGAACTAATTCACCCCTCCACTTT. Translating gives CASKGAGTNSPLHF. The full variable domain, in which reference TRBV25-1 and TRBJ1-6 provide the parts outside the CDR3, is EADIYQTPRYLVIGTGKKITLECSQTMGHDKMYWYQQDPGMELHLIHYSYGVNSTEKGDLSSESTVSRIRTEHFPLTLESARPSHTSQYLCASKGAGTNSPLHFGNGTRLTVT.

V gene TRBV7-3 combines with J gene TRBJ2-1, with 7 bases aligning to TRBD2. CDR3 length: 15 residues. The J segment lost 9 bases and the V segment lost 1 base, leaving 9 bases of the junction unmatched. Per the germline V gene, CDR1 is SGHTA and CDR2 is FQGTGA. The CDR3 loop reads CASSLSGSNMGEQFF. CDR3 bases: TGTGCCAGCAGCTTAAGCGGGAGCAACATGGGTGAGCAGTTCTTC.

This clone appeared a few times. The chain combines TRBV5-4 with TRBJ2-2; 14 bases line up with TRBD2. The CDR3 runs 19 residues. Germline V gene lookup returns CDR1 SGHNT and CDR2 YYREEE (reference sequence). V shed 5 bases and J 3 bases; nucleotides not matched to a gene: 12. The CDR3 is CASSNRGTSGSWYTGELFF. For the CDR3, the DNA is TGTGCCAGCAGTAACAGGGGGACTAGCGGGAGTTGGTACACCGGGGAGCTGTTTTTT.

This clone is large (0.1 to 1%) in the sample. CDR3 sequence reads: CASSRAGVSRGAGELFF. The CDR3, as DNA: TGTGCCAGCAGCCGGGCAGGCGTCTCCCGGGGCGCCGGGGAGCTGTTTTTT. The chain couples TRBV7-9 to TRBJ2-2, with D perhaps TRBD1 or TRBD2 (5 bases each). The CDR3 has 17 residues. Germline CDR1 SEHNR, CDR2 FQNEAQ (reference sequence). Trimming took 5 bases from V and 6 from J, leaving 22 bases between them. The variable domain in full, completed from reference TRBV7-9 and TRBJ2-2, reads DTGVSQNPRHKITKRGQNVTFRCDPISEHNRLYWYRQTLGQGPEFLTYFQNEAQLEKSRLLSDRFSAERPKGSFSTLEIQRTEQGDSAMYLCASSRAGVSRGAGELFFGEGSRLTVL.

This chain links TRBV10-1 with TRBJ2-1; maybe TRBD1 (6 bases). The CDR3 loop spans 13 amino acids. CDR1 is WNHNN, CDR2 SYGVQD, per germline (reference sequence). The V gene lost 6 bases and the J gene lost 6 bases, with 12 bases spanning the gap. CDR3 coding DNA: TGCGCCAGCAGCAACTCAGGGGTCAATGAGCAGTTCTTC. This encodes CASSNSGVNEQFF.

The CDR3 coding sequence is TGTGCCTGGAGTAGGGCGGGAGGTTCCTACGAGCAGTACTTC. Protein: CAWSRAGGSYEQYF. V and J are TRBV30 and TRBJ2-7, with 8 bases that match TRBD2. The CDR3 totals 14 residues. Germline values: CDR1 GTSNPN, CDR2 SVGIG (reference sequence). Trimming removed 2 bases from V and 1 base from J; junction bases left unmatched: 4.

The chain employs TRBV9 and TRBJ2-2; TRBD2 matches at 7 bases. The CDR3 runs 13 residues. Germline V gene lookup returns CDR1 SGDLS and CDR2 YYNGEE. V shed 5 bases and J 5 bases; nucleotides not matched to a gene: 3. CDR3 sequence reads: CASREGGTGELFF. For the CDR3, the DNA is TGTGCCAGCAGGGAGGGAGGGACCGGGGAGCTGTTTTTT.

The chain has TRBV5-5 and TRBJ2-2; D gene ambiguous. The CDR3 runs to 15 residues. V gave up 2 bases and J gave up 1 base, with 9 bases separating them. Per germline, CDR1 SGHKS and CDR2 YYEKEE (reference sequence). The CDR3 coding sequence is TGTGCCAGCAGCTTCAATCCAGTGAACACCGGGGAGCTGTTTTTT. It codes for CASSFNPVNTGELFF. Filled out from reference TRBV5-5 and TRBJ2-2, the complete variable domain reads DAGVTQSPTHLIKTRGQQVTLRCSPISGHKSVSWYQQVLGQGPQFIFQYYEKEERGRGNFPDRFSARQFPNYSSELNVNALLLGDSALYLCASSFNPVNTGELFFGEGSRLTVL.

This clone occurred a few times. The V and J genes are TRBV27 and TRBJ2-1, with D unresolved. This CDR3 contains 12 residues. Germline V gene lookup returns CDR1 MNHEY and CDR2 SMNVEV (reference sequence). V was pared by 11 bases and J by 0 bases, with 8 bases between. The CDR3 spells CASMSSYNEQFF. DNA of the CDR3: TGTGCCTCAATGAGCTCCTACAATGAGCAGTTCTTC.

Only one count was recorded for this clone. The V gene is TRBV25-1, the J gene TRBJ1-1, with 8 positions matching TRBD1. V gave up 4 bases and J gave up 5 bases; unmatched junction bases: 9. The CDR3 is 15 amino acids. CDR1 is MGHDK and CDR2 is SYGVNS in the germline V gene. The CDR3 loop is CASSGQGSFRTEAFF. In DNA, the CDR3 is TGTGCCAGCAGTGGACAGGGGAGTTTTAGAACTGAAGCTTTCTTT.

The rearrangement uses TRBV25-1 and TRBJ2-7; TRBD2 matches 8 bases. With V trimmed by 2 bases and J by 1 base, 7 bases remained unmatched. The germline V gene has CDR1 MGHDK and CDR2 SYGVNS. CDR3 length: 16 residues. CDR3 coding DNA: TGTGCCAGCAGTGAAACTAGCGGACAAGTATCCTACGAGCAGTACTTC. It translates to CASSETSGQVSYEQYF.

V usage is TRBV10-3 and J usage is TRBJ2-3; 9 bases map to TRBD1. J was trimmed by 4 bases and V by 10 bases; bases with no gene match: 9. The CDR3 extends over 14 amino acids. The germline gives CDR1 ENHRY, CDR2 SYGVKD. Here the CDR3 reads CATGAGQGADTQYF. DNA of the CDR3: TGTGCCACCGGAGCGGGACAGGGCGCAGATACGCAGTATTTT.

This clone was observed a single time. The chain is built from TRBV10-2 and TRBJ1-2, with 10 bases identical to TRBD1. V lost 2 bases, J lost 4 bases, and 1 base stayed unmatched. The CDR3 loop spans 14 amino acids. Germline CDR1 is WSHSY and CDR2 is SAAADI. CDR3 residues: CASSERDRGYGYTF. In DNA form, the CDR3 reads TGCGCCAGCAGTGAGAGGGACAGGGGCTATGGCTACACCTTC.

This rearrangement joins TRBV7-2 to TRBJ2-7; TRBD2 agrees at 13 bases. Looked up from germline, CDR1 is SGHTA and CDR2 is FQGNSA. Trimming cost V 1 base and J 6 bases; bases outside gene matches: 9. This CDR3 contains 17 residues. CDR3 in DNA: TGTGCCAGCAGCTTAGGGGGGACTAGCGGGGTTCTGCTCGAGCAGTACTTC. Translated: CASSLGGTSGVLLEQYF.

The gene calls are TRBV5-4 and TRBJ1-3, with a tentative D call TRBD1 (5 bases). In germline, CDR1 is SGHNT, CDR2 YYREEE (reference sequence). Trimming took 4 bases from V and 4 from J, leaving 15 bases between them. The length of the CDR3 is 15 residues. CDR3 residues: CASSEGASGGNTIYF. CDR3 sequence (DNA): TGTGCCAGCAGCGAAGGGGCGTCCGGCGGAAACACCATATATTTT.